This T cell receptor (beta chain) was found in a study of blood T cell repertoires in COVID-19. There are 13 residues in the CDR3. J gave up 5 bases and V 7 bases, and 6 bases lay outside the gene matches. Participants came from around 25 US areas, aged about 18 to 100 years. The table came from immunoSEQ multiplex PCR; TCRdb's copy has only in-frame clones and leaves some out. The table records about 200,000 clones, roughly 87% of them present only once. The sample consisted of PBMCs or T cells enriched from blood (not recorded which). V usage is TRBV12-3 or TRBV12-4 and J usage is TRBJ2-3; 7 bases agree with TRBD2. The receptor comes from a woman aged 25 to 39 who had recovered from COVID-19. The CDR3 here is CASITRGVDTQYF. The CDR3 DNA reads as TGTGCCAGCATTACACGGGGGGTAGATACGCAGTATTTT.